This T cell receptor (beta chain) is drawn from a study of vaccination and CD4 T cells after COVID-19. The Oncomine TCR Beta short-read assay was applied to DNA of cultured CD4+ T cells. Via MiXCR, TCRdb re-called the PCR reads, giving one row per CDR3 protein. The table includes approximately 15,000 distinct CDR3 sequences, around two fifths detected once. The treatment: approximately 9-day PBMC culture with coronavirus spike peptide pools or control peptides (ViraFEST assay). Antigen-specific T cell expansion with peptide pools preceded TCR sequencing in the ViraFEST approach. Half-medium replacement with fresh IL-2 medium took place on days 3 and 7. Regarding this clonotype: Its antigen is currently unknown.

Germline CDR1 SEHNR, CDR2 FQNEAQ (reference sequence). Trimming took 7 bases from V and 4 from J, leaving 16 bases between them. The CDR3 has 14 amino acids. The source was CD4+ T cells from blood, cultured in vitro, collected after SARS-CoV-2 vaccination. The sequence was collected from a human donor who had recovered from COVID-19. The rearrangement links TRBV7-9 to TRBJ1-2; D gene ambiguous. CDR3 sequence reads: CASTRREEVYGYTF. For the CDR3, the DNA is TGTGCCAGCACCAGGAGGGAAGAGGTCTATGGCTACACCTTC.